What follows describes a single T cell receptor (beta chain). Some clones are missing from TCRdb's copy, which holds only in-frame ones; the method was immunoSEQ multiplex PCR. The sample shows about 55,000 clones, around four fifths of them seen only once. The data were obtained in a study of OX40 agonist ivuxolimab in advanced cancers. Study-level background: Every patient in dose escalation had hepatocellular carcinoma, melanoma, renal cell or head and neck cancer.

Germline-derived CDR1 and CDR2 are SNHLY and FYNNEI. The CDR3 totals 14 residues. V was clipped by 7 bases and J by 9 bases, with 19 bases between them. The V gene is TRBV2, the J gene TRBJ1-5; possible D gene TRBD1, 5 bases. The sequencing here drew on CD4+ or CD8+ T cells sorted from blood, taken in a trial of the OX40 agonist ivuxolimab. This clonotype was sampled from an adult with an advanced solid tumor such as melanoma, head and neck, liver or kidney cancer. CDR3 in DNA: TGTGCCAGCACCCCAGGACAAGGGATAGGGCCCCAGCATTTT. Its protein is CASTPGQGIGPQHF.